This entry is about one T cell receptor (beta chain). Antigen: not known. This entry belongs to a study of T-cell reconstitution after alpha-beta-depleted transplantation in children. Study outcomes and limitations: Several hundred graft clones that had expanded were reportedly the source of alpha-beta T cells about two months after transplant. One year after transplant, T-cell counts and diversity came mostly from newly produced T cells.

The library targeted TCRbeta and was prepared with unique molecular identifiers. TCRdb fed the PCR reads into MiXCR, producing one record per CDR3 protein. Here the sample spans approximately 230,000 distinct CDR3 sequences, about a quarter being singletons. The CDR3 contains 17 residues. The ends lost 7 bases at V and 2 bases at J; junction bases unmatched: 14. CDR1 is MNHNS and CDR2 is SASEGT in the germline V gene. The material was PBMCs, obtained before TCRalphabeta/CD19-depleted stem cell transplant. The TCR sequence derives from a girl aged 2 to 9 with Fanconi anemia, due to receive a stem cell transplant. The V and J genes are TRBV6-1 and TRBJ2-5, with TRBD1 matching over 9 bases. The CDR3 region has the DNA TGTGCCAGCACCTTCCTCAAATTTGACAGGGGGCAAGAGACCCAGTACTTC. Residues: CASTFLKFDRGQETQYF.